This T cell receptor beta chain is from a study of T-cell memory formation after mild COVID-19. Points from the study as a whole: Several responding clones turned up in pre-infection memory, indicating that cross-reactive memory may have taken part.

CDR3 length equals 15 residues. V was trimmed by 2 bases and J by 7 bases, leaving 12 bases between them. The germline CDR1 and CDR2 sequences are SEHNR and FQNEAQ (reference sequence). The authors produced TCR alpha and TCR beta cDNA libraries with sample barcodes and UMIs by 5'RACE using constant-segment primers. TCRdb reanalysed the 5' RACE reads using MiXCR and keeps one entry per CDR3 protein. The table records 500,000 to 600,000 distinct CDR3 sequences, more than 15% of them present only once. Note on this clonotype: The target antigen is unknown.

The chain combines TRBV7-9 with TRBJ1-6, with TRBD1 as a possible D gene (6 bases). Material: PBMCs or a T cell subset sorted from them (not recorded which). This sequence was found in an adult woman who had mild COVID-19 (a few samples of this study predate the infection). Cell type and time point are not known. The CDR3 reads CASSLLGAENSPLHF. CDR3 sequence (DNA): TGTGCCAGCAGCTTACTGGGGGCAGAGAATTCACCCCTCCACTTT.